A selection of T cell receptor beta chains follows, all from one sample in a study of blood T cell repertoires in COVID-19. Some clones are missing from TCRdb's copy, which holds only in-frame ones; the method was immunoSEQ multiplex PCR. The table includes under 450,000 clones, approximately 80% detected once. Material for sequencing was peripheral blood. The receptor source for this set is a human donor with acute or convalescent COVID-19. The donor label of this sample is uncertain. Both conserved end residues are trimmed from each CDR3.

V gene,CDR3 protein
TRBV29-1,SVTKGGGTGELF
TRBV14,ASSHPPTSGVYNEQF
TRBV27,ASSSLDPGADLNYGYT
TRBV7-2,ASSFIGSVANYGYT
TRBV10-1,ASSVDTANTGELF
TRBV6-5,ASSPRTGVGNTIY
TRBV5-4,ASSFFQRVTTDTQY
TRBV7-9,ASSLGYAVMGPGELF
TRBV6-2/TRBV6-3,ASSYLSGGKKNYQETQY
TRBV4-1,ASTQLGLARNEQF
TRBV5-1,ASSLDSSGNTIY
TRBV5-1,ASSLEVQGATIY
TRBV2,ASSLRRTEAF
TRBV6-5,ASSYDWGNSGNTIY
TRBV7-8,ASSLLGGWEETQY
TRBV18,ASSPGQGRYEQY
TRBV5-1,ASSLGGLAGAEEQF
TRBV21-1,ASSKAATSVEETQY
TRBV19,ASRPGSGRVNEQF
TRBV27,ASRRSGGSYNEQF
TRBV6-2/TRBV6-3,ASSLRRGGTDEQY
TRBV9,ASSVTVSGGTDTQY
TRBV4-1,ASSQERRGDLYEQY
TRBV15,ATGQGVGAF
TRBV6-5,ASSFRDRGKDSPLH
TRBV7-2,ASSYGAGESYGYT
TRBV30,AWREGAPGNTIY
TRBV28,ASSLGGARGTEAF
TRBV2,ASARDRLDYGYT
TRBV5-4,ASSPGRERETQY
TRBV3-1/TRBV3-2,ASARGNTDTQY
TRBV5-1,ASSLDSERSGYT
TRBV6-6,ASSYPTGMNTEAF
TRBV3-1/TRBV3-2,ASSQVGQGPHNEQF
TRBV30,AWRPGSRANVLT
TRBV11-3,ASSLGLAGAEEQY
TRBV6-1,ASSDRIPNEQY
TRBV29-1,SVEALAKNIQY
TRBV4-2,ASSQDPIPPGEQF
TRBV2,ASSRQGQGSPLH
TRBV7-9,ASSARSLGNSPLH
TRBV19,ASSYSGGAEQF
TRBV5-1,ASSPANYGYT
TRBV10-1,ASSERSGTDTQY
TRBV19,ASSPDRSNSPLH
TRBV7-6,ASSSNRRTRVSTGELF
TRBV11-2,ASSLGELTGAF
TRBV4-1,ASSPGTADYNEQF
TRBV4-2,ASSQGQAASGANVLT